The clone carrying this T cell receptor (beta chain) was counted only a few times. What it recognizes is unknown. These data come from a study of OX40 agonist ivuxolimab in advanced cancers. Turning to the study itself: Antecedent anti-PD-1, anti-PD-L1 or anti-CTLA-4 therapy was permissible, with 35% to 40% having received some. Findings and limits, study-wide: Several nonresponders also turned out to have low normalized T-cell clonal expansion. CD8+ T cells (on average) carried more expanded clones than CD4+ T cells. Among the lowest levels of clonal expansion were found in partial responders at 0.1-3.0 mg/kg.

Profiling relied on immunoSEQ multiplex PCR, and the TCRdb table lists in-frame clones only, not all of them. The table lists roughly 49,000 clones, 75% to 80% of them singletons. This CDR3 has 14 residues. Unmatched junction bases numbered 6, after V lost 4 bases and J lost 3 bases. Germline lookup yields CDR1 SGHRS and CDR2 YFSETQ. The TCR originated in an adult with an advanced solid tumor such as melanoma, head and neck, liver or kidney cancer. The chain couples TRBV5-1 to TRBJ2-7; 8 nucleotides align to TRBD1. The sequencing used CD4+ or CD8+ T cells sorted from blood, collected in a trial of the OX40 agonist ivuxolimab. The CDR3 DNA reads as TGCGCCAGCAGCCCCAGGACAGGGAACTACGAGCAGTACTTC. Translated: CASSPRTGNYEQYF.